A single sample is the source of the 26 T cell receptor beta chains below, sequenced in a study of blood T cells in healthy people across ages (dated by TCRdb to the mid-2010s). The library was generated by 5' RACE. The sequencer was an Illumina HiSeq 2500. A second PCR of roughly 7 to 11 cycles was performed with a sample-barcoded 5' primer and a J-beta primer mix. Using fastp trimming at Q25 and MiXCR clonotype assembly, TCRdb reanalyzed the public sequencing data and kept in-frame beta chains. Each entry is one CDR3 protein sequence, shown with its most common DNA and genes. The table for this sample lists roughly 1,700,000 distinct CDR3 sequences; roughly 27% of them were counted only once. The ten largest clonotypes hold about 7.7% of the sample. The sample taken for sequencing was blood. The receptors come from a woman aged 30 to 39 in good health.

On this clonotype itself: A read error may account for a junction end that differs from germline. The chain has TRBV5-1 and TRBJ2-6; possible D gene TRBD1, 5 bases. There are 17 residues in the CDR3. Germline V gives CDR1 SGHRS, CDR2 YFSETQ. The chain's CDR3 is CASSLAASLAGANVRTF. The CDR3 DNA sequence: TGCGCCAGCAGCTTAGCCGCTAGTCTCGCTGGGGCCAACGTCCGGACTTTC.

This clonotype was counted between two and nine times. The rearrangement links TRBV20-1 to TRBJ2-1; D is tentatively TRBD1 or TRBD2 (5 bases each). Trimming shortened V by 0 bases and J by 5 bases, and 23 bases separated the two germline ends. The CDR3 is made up of 18 amino acids. Germline CDR1 is DFQATT and CDR2 is SNEGSKA (reference sequence). This chain's CDR3 is CSARDLIQGSGSNNEQFF. The CDR3 DNA is TGCAGTGCTAGAGATCTGATCCAGGGCTCTGGGAGTAACAATGAGCAGTTCTTC.

This clonotype came up a few times. The chain is built from TRBV7-2 and TRBJ2-1; 11 nucleotides match TRBD2. The CDR3 runs to 14 residues. The germline V gene has CDR1 SGHTA and CDR2 FQGNSA. The V segment lost 5 bases and the J segment 8 bases; nucleotides outside the gene matches: 5. The CDR3 here is CASSPRTSGYEQFF. As DNA, the CDR3 is TGTGCCAGCAGCCCTCGGACTAGCGGGTATGAGCAGTTCTTC.

The chain joins TRBV2 to TRBJ1-2, with 7 bases that match TRBD1. CDR3 length: 14 residues. With 2 bases clipped from V and 8 bases from J, the junction kept 8 bases outside the gene matches. The germline gives CDR1 SNHLY, CDR2 FYNNEI. CDR3 region: CASSELWTGGGYTF. The CDR3 coding sequence is TGTGCCAGCAGTGAACTGTGGACAGGCGGAGGCTACACCTTC.

This clonotype was seen a few times. J is TRBJ2-6 and V is TRBV7-2, with a weak D call TRBD1 (5 bases). The V end lost 5 bases, the J end lost 0 bases, and 14 bases lay between the germline ends. CDR1 SGHTA and CDR2 FQGNSA come from the germline V gene. The CDR3 covers 17 residues. The CDR3 loop reads CASSGMGPSSGANVLTF. Written as DNA, the CDR3 is TGTGCCAGCAGCGGTATGGGGCCGAGCTCTGGGGCCAACGTCCTGACTTTC.

The chain has TRBV5-1 and TRBJ1-1; 7 bases map to TRBD1. The V and J ends lost 7 bases and 4 bases, in that order; junction bases with no gene match: 7. The CDR3 consists of 13 residues. Germline loops: CDR1 SGHRS, CDR2 YFSETQ. CDR3 loop: CASGTGAGTEAFF. CDR3 coding DNA: TGCGCCAGCGGAACAGGGGCGGGCACTGAAGCTTTCTTT.

This chain joins TRBV28 and TRBJ1-5; TRBD1 matches at 8 bases. Germline V gives CDR1 MDHEN, CDR2 SYDVKM. Losses at the gene ends were 4 bases for V and 10 bases for J; bases not matched to a gene: 21. This CDR3 is 18 amino acids long. CDR3 bases: TGTGCCAGCAGTTCGTACCCAGGACAGGGTGGTCCCCGGAAACCCCAGCATTTT. Its translation is CASSSYPGQGGPRKPQHF.

The table lists this clonotype with a few counts. The chain combines TRBV6-6 with TRBJ2-1; perhaps TRBD1 as D (6 bases). V was clipped by 5 bases and J by 0 bases, with 14 bases between them. CDR1 is MNHNY and CDR2 is SVGAGI in the germline V gene (reference sequence). There are 16 residues in the CDR3. CDR3 protein: CASSRQVGSSYNEQFF. The CDR3 region has the DNA TGTGCCAGCAGTCGACAGGTGGGGAGCTCCTACAATGAGCAGTTCTTC.

This clonotype was detected only a few times. The CDR3 here is CSAADDADRSNEQYF. In DNA form, the CDR3 reads TGCAGCGCCGCCGACGACGCTGATAGGAGTAATGAGCAGTACTTC. The rearrangement links TRBV29-1 to TRBJ2-5, with unresolved D. V was trimmed by 7 bases and J by 11 bases, leaving 29 bases between them. Looked up from germline, CDR1 is SQVTM and CDR2 is ANQGSEA. This CDR3 is 15 amino acids long.

This clonotype was observed a handful of times. The chain carries TRBV6-2 or TRBV6-3 and TRBJ1-4; D is possibly TRBD1 (5 bases). Germline loops: CDR1 MNHEY, CDR2 SVGEGT. Trimming removed 7 bases at V and 8 bases at J, with 17 bases between. The CDR3 contains 14 residues. In nucleotides, the CDR3 is TGTGCCAGCAAGTACGGGACTCCCGAGGAAAAACTGTTTTTT. Translation gives CASKYGTPEEKLFF.

This clonotype occurred a few times. The chain employs TRBV6-5 and TRBJ2-7; D is ambiguous. The CDR3 runs to 15 residues. Germline-derived CDR1 and CDR2 are MNHEY and SVGAGI. V was pared by 4 bases and J by 3 bases, with 16 bases between. In DNA, the CDR3 is TGTGCCAGCAGTTCTGACGGCCCTCCCCTCTACGAGCAGTACTTC. It specifies CASSSDGPPLYEQYF.

This clonotype was seen at least ten times. The genes are TRBV3-1 and TRBJ1-1; D perhaps matches TRBD1 (6 bases). Germline V gene data show CDR1 as LGHDT and CDR2 as YNNKEL (reference sequence). V shed 3 bases and J shed 7 bases, with 12 bases lying between them. CDR3 length: 13 residues. CDR3 sequence reads: CASSHGGHVEAFF. CDR3 bases: TGTGCCAGCAGCCACGGGGGACACGTTGAAGCTTTCTTT.

This rearrangement joins TRBV27 to TRBJ2-1, with D perhaps TRBD1 (5 bases). CDR1 is MNHEY, CDR2 SMNVEV, per germline (reference sequence). CDR3 length equals 14 residues. V lost 6 bases and J lost 7, with 16 bases in between. CDR3 in DNA: TGTGCCAGCAGGCCAGGCTGGGGCCCGAATGAGCAGTTCTTC. This codes for CASRPGWGPNEQFF.

V is TRBV7-9 and J is TRBJ1-1, with TRBD1 matching over 7 bases. Germline CDR1 SEHNR, CDR2 FQNEAQ (reference sequence). The trim removed 1 base at V and 2 bases at J, leaving 7 bases unmatched. The CDR3 is 16 residues long. CDR3 amino acids: CASSLGGRGRNTEAFF. The CDR3 DNA reads TGTGCCAGCAGCTTAGGGGGTAGGGGGCGTAACACTGAAGCTTTCTTT.

This clonotype was observed a few times. The V and J genes are TRBV6-6 and TRBJ2-3; D perhaps matches TRBD1 (6 bases). The CDR3 covers 15 residues. With 7 bases removed from V and 4 bases from J, the gap between germline ends came to 18 bases. Germline V gene lookup returns CDR1 MNHNY and CDR2 SVGAGI (reference sequence). CDR3 DNA: TGTGCCAGCACCGTCGAGTTCCAGGGGTCAGATACGCAGTATTTT. Protein: CASTVEFQGSDTQYF.

CDR3 in DNA: TGTGCCAGCTCACCCTCGACAGGGTTTTGTTATGGCTACACCTTC. Amino acid sequence: CASSPSTGFCYGYTF. This chain links TRBV18 with TRBJ1-2; TRBD1 matches 7 bases. The germline V gene has CDR1 KGHSH and CDR2 LQKENI. The V gene end was trimmed by 3 bases and the J gene end by 5 bases; junction bases not matched to a gene: 9. The CDR3 is 15 amino acids.

This clonotype was seen more than once but under ten times. J is TRBJ2-1 and V is TRBV6-5, with 8 bases matching TRBD2. The J call may not be correct, given that the DNA end is closer to TRBJ2-7. The CDR3 totals 14 residues. The germline V gene encodes CDR1 MNHEY and CDR2 SVGAGI. The CDR3 sequence is CASTGGGPYNEQYF. In DNA form, the CDR3 reads TGTGCCAGCACCGGGGGGGGTCCCTACAATGAGCAGTACTTC.

The CDR3 DNA reads TGCAGTGCGGTCCTTACGGGAGGCGGGGAGCAGTTCTTC. The encoded protein is CSAVLTGGGEQFF. The chain links TRBV20-1 to TRBJ2-1; 7 positions match TRBD2. In germline, CDR1 is DFQATT, CDR2 SNEGSKA (reference sequence). The CDR3 totals 13 residues. Losses at the gene ends were 6 bases for V and 10 bases for J; bases not matched to a gene: 12.

The chain uses TRBV20-1 and TRBJ2-1, with 13 bases that match TRBD2. CDR3 length: 16 residues. V shed 3 bases and J 8 bases; nucleotides not matched to a gene: 10. Per the germline V gene, CDR1 is DFQATT and CDR2 is SNEGSKA (reference sequence). The CDR3 spells CSASSGTSGKWDEQFF. CDR3 coding DNA: TGCAGTGCTAGCTCTGGGACTAGCGGGAAGTGGGATGAGCAGTTCTTC.

The DNA for the CDR3 is TGTGCCAGCAGTGAAGCGCGGCGGAGTCGGGGCGGGGAGCTGTTTTTT. Residues: CASSEARRSRGGELFF. The chain has TRBV2 and TRBJ2-2; maybe TRBD2 (5 bases). Germline CDR1 and CDR2: SNHLY and FYNNEI. The CDR3 runs to 16 residues. V shed 0 bases and J shed 7 bases, with 15 bases lying between them.

This clonotype has ten or more counts. This chain joins TRBV7-9 and TRBJ1-2; TRBD1 might be the D (5 bases). CDR3 length: 16 residues. Germline CDR1 SEHNR, CDR2 FQNEAQ (reference sequence). Deletions cut 5 bases from V and 0 bases from J, with 16 bases between. The DNA of the CDR3 is TGTGCCAGCAGCCCCCCATCACAGGCGGCTAACTATGGCTACACCTTC. Translation gives CASSPPSQAANYGYTF.

This clonotype came up many times. This chain joins TRBV20-1 and TRBJ2-6, with 11 bases aligning to TRBD2. The CDR3 runs to 15 residues. V shed 6 bases, J shed 2 bases, and the junction held 3 bases outside the gene matches. The germline V gene encodes CDR1 DFQATT and CDR2 SNEGSKA (reference sequence). The DNA for the CDR3 is TGCAGTGCCGGGACTAGCGGCACTGGGGCCAACGTCCTGACTTTC. Its protein is CSAGTSGTGANVLTF.

This clonotype has a handful of counts. The V gene is TRBV20-1, the J gene TRBJ2-7; 14 bases line up with TRBD2. The ends lost 7 bases at V and 2 bases at J; junction bases unmatched: 10. The CDR3 is 16 amino acids. Germline V gives CDR1 DFQATT, CDR2 SNEGSKA (reference sequence). In DNA, the CDR3 is TGCAGTGTTACGGGACTAGCGGGAGCTCTCCCCTACGAGCAGTACTTC. Protein product: CSVTGLAGALPYEQYF.

This clonotype was recorded a few times. The chain has TRBV28 and TRBJ2-2; 8 bases align to TRBD1. CDR3 size: 16 residues. The J segment lost 3 bases and the V segment lost 8 bases, leaving 11 bases of the junction unmatched. Germline V lookup: CDR1 MDHEN, CDR2 SYDVKM. Written as DNA, the CDR3 is TGTGCCAGCGGAACTTCCGGGACAGGTCACACCGGGGAGCTGTTTTTT. This gives the protein CASGTSGTGHTGELFF.

The chain uses TRBV4-1 and TRBJ2-1; D is unresolved. Near its end, the DNA agrees better with TRBJ2-7, so the J call may be wrong. The CDR3 has 14 amino acids. Germline V gene data show CDR1 as MGHRA and CDR2 as YSYEKL. The CDR3 reads CASSLSPPSYEQYF. The CDR3, as DNA: TGCGCCAGCAGCCTTTCCCCGCCTTCCTACGAGCAGTACTTC.

This clonotype was counted a few times. The V gene is TRBV28, the J gene TRBJ2-7, with 8 bases identical to TRBD1. V trimming: 7 bases; J trimming: 2 bases; junction bases outside the gene matches: 7. Germline CDR1 and CDR2: MDHEN and SYDVKM. The CDR3 runs to 14 residues. CDR3 in DNA: TGTGCCAGCAAGCTGACAGGGGAAGCCTACGAGCAGTACTTC. This codes for CASKLTGEAYEQYF.